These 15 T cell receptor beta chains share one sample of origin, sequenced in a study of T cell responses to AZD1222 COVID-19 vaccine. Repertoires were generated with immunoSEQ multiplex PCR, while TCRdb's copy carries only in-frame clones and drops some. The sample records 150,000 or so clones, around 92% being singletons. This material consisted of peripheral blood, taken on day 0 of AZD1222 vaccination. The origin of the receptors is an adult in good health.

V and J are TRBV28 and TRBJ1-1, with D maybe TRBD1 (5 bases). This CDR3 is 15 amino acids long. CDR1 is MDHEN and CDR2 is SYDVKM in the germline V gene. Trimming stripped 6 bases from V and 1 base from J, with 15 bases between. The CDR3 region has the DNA TGTGCCAGCAGAGCATGGGACCGCCGGAACACTGAAGCTTTCTTT. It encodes CASRAWDRRNTEAFF.

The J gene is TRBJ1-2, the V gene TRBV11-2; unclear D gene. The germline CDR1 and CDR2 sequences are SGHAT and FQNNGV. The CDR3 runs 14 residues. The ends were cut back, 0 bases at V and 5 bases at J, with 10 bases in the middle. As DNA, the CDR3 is TGTGCCAGCAGCTTAGATCTATACAGTTATGGCTACACCTTC. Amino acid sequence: CASSLDLYSYGYTF.

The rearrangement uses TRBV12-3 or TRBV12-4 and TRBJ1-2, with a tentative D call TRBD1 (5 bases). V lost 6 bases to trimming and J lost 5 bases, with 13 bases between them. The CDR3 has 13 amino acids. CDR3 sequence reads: CASSPGEGYGYTF. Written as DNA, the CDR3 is TGTGCCAGCAGCCCAGGAGAGGGGTATGGCTACACCTTC.

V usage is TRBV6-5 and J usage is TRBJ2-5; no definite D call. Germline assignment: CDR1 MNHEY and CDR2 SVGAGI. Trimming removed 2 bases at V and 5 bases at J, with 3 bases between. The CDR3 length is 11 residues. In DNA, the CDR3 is TGTGCCAGCAGTTACGATGAGACCCAGTACTTC. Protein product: CASSYDETQYF.

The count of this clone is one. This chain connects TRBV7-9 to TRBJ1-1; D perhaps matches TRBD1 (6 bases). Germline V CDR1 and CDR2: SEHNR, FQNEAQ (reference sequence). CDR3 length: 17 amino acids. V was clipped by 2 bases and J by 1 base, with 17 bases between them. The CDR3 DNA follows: TGTGCCAGCAGCTTATCGGCAAAGGGACACGAGAACACTGAAGCTTTCTTT. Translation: CASSLSAKGHENTEAFF.

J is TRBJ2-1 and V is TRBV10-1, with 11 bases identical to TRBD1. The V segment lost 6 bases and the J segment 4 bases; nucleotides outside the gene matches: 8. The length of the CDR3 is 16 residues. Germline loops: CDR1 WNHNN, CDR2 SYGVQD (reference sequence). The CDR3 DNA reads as TGCGCCAGCAGCTTATCCGGGACAGGGGGGTACAATGAGCAGTTCTTC. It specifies CASSLSGTGGYNEQFF.

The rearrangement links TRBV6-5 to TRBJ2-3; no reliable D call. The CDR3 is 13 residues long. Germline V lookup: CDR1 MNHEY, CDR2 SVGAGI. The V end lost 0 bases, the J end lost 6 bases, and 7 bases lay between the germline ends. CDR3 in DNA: TGTGCCAGCAGTTACTCGAGTGGCGATACGCAGTATTTT. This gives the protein CASSYSSGDTQYF.

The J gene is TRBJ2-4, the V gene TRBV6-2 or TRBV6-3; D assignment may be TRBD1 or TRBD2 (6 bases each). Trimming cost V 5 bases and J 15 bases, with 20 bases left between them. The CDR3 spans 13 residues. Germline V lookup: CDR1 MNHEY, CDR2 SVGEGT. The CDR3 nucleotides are TGTGCCAGCAGTAACCAGGCCAAGGGGGGACGGTACTTC. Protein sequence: CASSNQAKGGRYF.

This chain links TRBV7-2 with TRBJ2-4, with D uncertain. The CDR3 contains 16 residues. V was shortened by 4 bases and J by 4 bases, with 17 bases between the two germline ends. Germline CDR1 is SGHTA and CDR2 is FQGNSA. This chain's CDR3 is CASSSNTAWPKNIQYF. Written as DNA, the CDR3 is TGTGCCAGCAGCTCCAATACGGCTTGGCCAAAAAACATTCAGTACTTC.

The CDR3 protein is CASSQRTNPQETQYF. DNA of the CDR3: TGTGCCAGCAGCCAACGGACTAACCCCCAAGAGACCCAGTACTTC. The chain combines TRBV3-1 (or the pseudogene TRBV3-2) with TRBJ2-5; possible D gene TRBD2, 6 bases. This CDR3 comprises 15 residues. Germline CDR1 reads LGHDT; CDR2 reads YNNKEL (reference sequence). Trimming shortened V by 2 bases and J by 1 base, and 11 bases separated the two germline ends.

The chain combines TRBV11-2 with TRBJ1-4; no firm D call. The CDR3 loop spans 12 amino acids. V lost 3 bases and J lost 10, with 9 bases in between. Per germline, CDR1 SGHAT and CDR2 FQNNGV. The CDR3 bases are TGTGCCAGCAGCTTTCTGAGTGGAAAACTGTTTTTT. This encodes CASSFLSGKLFF.

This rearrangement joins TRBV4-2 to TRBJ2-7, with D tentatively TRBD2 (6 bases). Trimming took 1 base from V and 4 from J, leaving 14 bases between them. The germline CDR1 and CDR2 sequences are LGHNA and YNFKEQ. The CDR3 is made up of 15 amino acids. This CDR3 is CASSQVWGGGYEQYF. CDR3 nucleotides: TGTGCCAGCAGCCAAGTCTGGGGAGGAGGTTACGAGCAGTACTTC.

CDR3 nucleotide sequence: TGCAGCGCCCTCACAGGGCCAAACACTGAAGCTTTCTTT. Its protein product is CSALTGPNTEAFF. The gene calls are TRBV29-1 and TRBJ1-1; TRBD1 might be the D (6 bases). The CDR3 extends over 13 amino acids. Trimming cost V 7 bases and J 2 bases, with 14 bases left between them. CDR1 and CDR2 (germline): SQVTM, ANQGSEA.

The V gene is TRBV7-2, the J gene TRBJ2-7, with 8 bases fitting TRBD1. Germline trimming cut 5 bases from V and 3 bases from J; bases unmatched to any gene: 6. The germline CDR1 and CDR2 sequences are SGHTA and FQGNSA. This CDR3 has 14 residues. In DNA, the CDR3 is TGTGCCAGCAGCCGTGGACAGGGATTCTACGAGCAGTACTTC. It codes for CASSRGQGFYEQYF.

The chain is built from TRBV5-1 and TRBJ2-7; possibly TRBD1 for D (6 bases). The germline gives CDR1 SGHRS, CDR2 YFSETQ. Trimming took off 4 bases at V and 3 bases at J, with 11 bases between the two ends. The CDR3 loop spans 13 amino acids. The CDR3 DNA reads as TGCGCCAGCAGCATCGACAGGCTCTACGAGCAGTACTTC. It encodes CASSIDRLYEQYF.